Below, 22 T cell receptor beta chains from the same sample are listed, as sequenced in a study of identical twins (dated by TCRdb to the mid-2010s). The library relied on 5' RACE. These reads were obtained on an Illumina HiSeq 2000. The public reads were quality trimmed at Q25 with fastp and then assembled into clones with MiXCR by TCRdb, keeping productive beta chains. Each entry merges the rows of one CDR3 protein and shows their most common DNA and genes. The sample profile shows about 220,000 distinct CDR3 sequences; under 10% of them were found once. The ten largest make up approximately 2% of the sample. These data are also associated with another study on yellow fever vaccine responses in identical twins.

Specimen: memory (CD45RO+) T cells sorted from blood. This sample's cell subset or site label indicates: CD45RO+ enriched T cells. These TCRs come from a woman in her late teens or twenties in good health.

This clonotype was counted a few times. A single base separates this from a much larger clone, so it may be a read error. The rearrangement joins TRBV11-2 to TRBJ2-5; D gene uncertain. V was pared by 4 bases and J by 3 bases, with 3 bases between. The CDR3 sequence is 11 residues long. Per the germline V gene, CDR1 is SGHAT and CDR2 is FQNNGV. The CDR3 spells CASSSEETQYF. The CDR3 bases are TGTGCCAGCAGCTCCGAAGAGACCCAGTACTTC.

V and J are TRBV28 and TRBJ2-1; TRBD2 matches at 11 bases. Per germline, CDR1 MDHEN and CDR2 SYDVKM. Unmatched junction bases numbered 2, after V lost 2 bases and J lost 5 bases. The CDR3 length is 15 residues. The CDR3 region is CASSLMGLADNEQFF. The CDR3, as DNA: TGTGCCAGCAGTTTAATGGGACTAGCGGACAATGAGCAGTTCTTC.

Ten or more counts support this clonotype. The CDR3: CASSLAGPGQHYEQYF. The CDR3 DNA reads as TGTGCCAGCAGTTTAGCCGGTCCGGGACAGCACTACGAGCAGTACTTC. This chain uses TRBV12-3 or TRBV12-4 with TRBJ2-7; 7 positions agree with TRBD1. J was trimmed by 3 bases and V by 0 bases; bases with no gene match: 8. The CDR3 contains 16 residues.

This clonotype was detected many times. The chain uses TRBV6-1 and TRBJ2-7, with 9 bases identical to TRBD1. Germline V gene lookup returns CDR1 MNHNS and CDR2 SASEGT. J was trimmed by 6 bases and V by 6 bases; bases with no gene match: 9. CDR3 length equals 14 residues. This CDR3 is CASRPTGGQVEQYF. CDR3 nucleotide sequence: TGTGCCAGCAGGCCTACAGGGGGCCAGGTCGAGCAGTACTTC.

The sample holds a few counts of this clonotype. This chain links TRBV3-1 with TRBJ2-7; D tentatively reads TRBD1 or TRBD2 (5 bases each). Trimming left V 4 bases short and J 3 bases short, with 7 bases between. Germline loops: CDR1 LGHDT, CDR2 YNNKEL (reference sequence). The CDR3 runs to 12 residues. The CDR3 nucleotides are TGTGCCAGCAGCCGGGGGTACTACGAGCAGTACTTC. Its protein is CASSRGYYEQYF.

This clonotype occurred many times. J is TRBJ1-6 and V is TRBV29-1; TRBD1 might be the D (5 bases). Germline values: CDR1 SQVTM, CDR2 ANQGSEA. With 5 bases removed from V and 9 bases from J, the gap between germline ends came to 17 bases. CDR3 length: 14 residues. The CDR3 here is CSVTFGGTGSPLHF. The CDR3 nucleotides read TGCAGCGTTACCTTCGGGGGAACAGGTTCACCCCTCCACTTT.

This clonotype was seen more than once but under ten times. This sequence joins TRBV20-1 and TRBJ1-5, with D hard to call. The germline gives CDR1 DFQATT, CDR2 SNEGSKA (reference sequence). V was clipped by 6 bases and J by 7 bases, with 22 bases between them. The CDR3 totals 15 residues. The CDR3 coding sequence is TGCAGTGCCCCTTCGTATGGGTGGTCGGTACAGCCCCAGCATTTT. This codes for CSAPSYGWSVQPQHF.

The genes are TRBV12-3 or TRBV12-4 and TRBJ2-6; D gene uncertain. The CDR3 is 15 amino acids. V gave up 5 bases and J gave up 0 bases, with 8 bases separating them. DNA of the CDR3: TGTGCCAGCAGTCCAATTAGCTCTGGGGCCAACGTCCTGACTTTC. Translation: CASSPISSGANVLTF.

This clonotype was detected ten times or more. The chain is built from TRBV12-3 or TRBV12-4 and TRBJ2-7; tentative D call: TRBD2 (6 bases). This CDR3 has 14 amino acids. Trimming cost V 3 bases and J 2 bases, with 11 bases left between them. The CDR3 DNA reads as TGTGCCAGCAGTTTTGATCCGGGGGCCTACGAGCAGTACTTC. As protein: CASSFDPGAYEQYF.

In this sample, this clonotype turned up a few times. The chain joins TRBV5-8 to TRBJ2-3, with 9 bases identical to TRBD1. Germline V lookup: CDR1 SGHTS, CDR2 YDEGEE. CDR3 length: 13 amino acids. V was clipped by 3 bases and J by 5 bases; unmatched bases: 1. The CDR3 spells CASSWDREDTQYF. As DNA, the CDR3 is TGTGCCAGCAGCTGGGACAGGGAAGATACGCAGTATTTT.

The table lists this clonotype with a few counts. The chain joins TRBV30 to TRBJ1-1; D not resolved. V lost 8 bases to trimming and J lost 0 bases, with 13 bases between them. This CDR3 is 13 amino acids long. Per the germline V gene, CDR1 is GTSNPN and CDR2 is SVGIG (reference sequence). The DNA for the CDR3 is TGTGCCGGAACCCCCCGGGTGAACACTGAAGCTTTCTTT. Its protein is CAGTPRVNTEAFF.

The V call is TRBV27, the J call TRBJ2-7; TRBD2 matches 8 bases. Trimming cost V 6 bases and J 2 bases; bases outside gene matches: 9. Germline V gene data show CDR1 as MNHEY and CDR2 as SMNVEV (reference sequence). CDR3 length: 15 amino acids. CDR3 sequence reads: CASSNLAGQTYEQYF. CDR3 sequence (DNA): TGTGCCAGCAGCAATTTAGCGGGACAAACCTACGAGCAGTACTTC.

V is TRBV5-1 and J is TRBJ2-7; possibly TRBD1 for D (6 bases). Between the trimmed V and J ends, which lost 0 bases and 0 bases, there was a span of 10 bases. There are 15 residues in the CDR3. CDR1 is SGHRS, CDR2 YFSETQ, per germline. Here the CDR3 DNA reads TGCGCCAGCAGCTTGGAGCAGGGGAGCTCCTACGAGCAGTACTTC. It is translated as CASSLEQGSSYEQYF.

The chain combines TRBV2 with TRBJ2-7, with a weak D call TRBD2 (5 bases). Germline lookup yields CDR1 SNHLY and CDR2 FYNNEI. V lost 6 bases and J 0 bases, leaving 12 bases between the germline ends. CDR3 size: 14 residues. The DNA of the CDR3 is TGTGCCAGCAGGAGGGTGCGCGGCTCCTACGAGCAGTACTTC. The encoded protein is CASRRVRGSYEQYF.

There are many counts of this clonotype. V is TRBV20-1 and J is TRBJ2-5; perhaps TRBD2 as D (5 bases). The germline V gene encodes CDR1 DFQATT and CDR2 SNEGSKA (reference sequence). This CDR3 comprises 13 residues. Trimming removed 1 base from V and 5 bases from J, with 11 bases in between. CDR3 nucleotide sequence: TGCAGTGCTAGAGCGAGCCAGCGGGAGACCCAGTACTTC. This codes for CSARASQRETQYF.

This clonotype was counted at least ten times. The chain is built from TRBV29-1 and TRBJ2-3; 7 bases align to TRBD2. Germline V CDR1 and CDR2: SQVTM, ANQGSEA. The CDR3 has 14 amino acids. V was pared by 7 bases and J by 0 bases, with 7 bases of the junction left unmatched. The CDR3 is CSAPWGGSTDTQYF. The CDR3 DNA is TGCAGCGCGCCCTGGGGGGGGAGCACAGATACGCAGTATTTT.

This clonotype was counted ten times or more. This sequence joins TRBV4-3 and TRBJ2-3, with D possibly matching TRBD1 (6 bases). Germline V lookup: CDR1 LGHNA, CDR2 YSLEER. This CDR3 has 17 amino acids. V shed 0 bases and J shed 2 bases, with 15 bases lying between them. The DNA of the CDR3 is TGCGCCAGCAGCCAAGATCTGTCCAGGGGAATCACAGATACGCAGTATTTT. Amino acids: CASSQDLSRGITDTQYF.

The CDR3 region has the DNA TGCGCCAGCAGCTTGTCAGGTCCCTCCTACAATGAGCAGTTCTTC. Its translation is CASSLSGPSYNEQFF. V is TRBV5-1 and J is TRBJ2-1, with D uncertain. Germline assignment: CDR1 SGHRS and CDR2 YFSETQ. CDR3 length: 15 amino acids. Trimming cost V 1 base and J 0 bases, with 8 bases left between them.

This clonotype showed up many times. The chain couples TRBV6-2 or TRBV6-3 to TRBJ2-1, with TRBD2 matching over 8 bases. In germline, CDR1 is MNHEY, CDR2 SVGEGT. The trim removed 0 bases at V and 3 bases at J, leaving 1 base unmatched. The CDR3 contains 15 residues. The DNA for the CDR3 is TGTGCCAGCAGTTACTCCGCGGGAGGCTACAATGAGCAGTTCTTC. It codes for CASSYSAGGYNEQFF.

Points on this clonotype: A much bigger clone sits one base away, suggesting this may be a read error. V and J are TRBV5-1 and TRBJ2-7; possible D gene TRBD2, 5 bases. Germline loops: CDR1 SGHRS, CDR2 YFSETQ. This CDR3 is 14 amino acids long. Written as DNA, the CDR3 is TGCGCCACCAGCTTGGGAGACGGGAACTACGAGCAGTACTTC. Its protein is CATSLGDGNYEQYF.

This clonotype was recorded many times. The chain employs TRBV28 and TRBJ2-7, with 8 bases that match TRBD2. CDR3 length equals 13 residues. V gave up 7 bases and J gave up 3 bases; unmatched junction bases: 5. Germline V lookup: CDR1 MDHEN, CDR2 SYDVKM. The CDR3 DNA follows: TGTGCCAGCAATCTAGCGGGTCACTACGAGCAGTACTTC. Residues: CASNLAGHYEQYF.

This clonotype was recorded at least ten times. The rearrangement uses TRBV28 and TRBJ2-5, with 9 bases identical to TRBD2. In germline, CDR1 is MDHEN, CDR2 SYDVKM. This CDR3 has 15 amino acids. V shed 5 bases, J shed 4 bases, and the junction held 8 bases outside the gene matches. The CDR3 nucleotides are TGTGCCAGCAGTCCTAGCGGGACCGTAGGAGAGACCCAGTACTTC. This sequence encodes CASSPSGTVGETQYF.